Listed below are T cell receptor beta chains from one sample, sequenced in a study of cytotoxic CD8 clonotypes in ibrutinib-treated CLL. TCRdb's copy holds only in-frame clones and misses some; the assay was immunoSEQ multiplex PCR. The sample yields around 200,000 clones, around 75% seen once. The sample consisted of PBMCs, taken after 12 months of ibrutinib treatment. The source is a human donor with chronic lymphocytic leukemia. CDR3s include the opening cysteine and the closing phenylalanine or tryptophan. D genes are given only for firm matches. Size is omitted from some rows. Given values are once, few, many or a class for expanded clones.

.,TRBV6-6,.,TRBJ1-1,CATFTGGNTEAFF,TGTGCCACCTTCACGGGGGGAAACACTGAAGCTTTCTTT
.,TRBV18,.,TRBJ1-4,CASSQSATNEKLFF,TGTGCCAGCTCACAGTCGGCAACTAATGAAAAACTGTTTTTT
.,TRBV19,.,TRBJ1-5,CASRTDSSNQPQHF,TGTGCCAGTAGGACGGACAGTAGCAATCAGCCCCAGCATTTT
once,TRBV30,.,TRBJ1-5,CAWSAGPNQPQHF,TGTGCCTGGAGTGCGGGCCCTAATCAGCCCCAGCATTTT
.,TRBV10-3,.,TRBJ1-6,CAISESGGDGSPLHF,TGTGCCATCAGTGAGTCGGGAGGTGATGGTTCACCCCTCCACTTT
once,TRBV27,.,TRBJ1-3,CASSLEAQRNTIYF,TGTGCCAGCAGCTTAGAGGCGCAGAGAAACACCATATATTTT
.,TRBV7-3,.,TRBJ2-5,CASSPRGSQETQYF,TGTGCCAGCAGCCCCCGAGGCAGCCAAGAGACCCAGTACTTC
.,TRBV30,.,TRBJ1-1,CAWSVWPSGTEAFF,TGTGCCTGGAGTGTATGGCCCAGTGGGACTGAAGCTTTCTTT
few,TRBV7-3,TRBD1,TRBJ1-2,CASSSSQYRGSSYTF,TGTGCCAGCAGCTCTTCTCAGTACAGGGGGAGCAGCTACACCTTC
.,TRBV11-2,.,TRBJ1-3,CASSPRIGDGNTIYF,TGTGCCAGCAGCCCCCGAATCGGGGATGGAAACACCATATATTTT
.,TRBV5-4,.,TRBJ2-3,CASSPAWGTDTQYF,TGTGCCAGCAGCCCTGCGTGGGGCACAGATACGCAGTATTTT
.,TRBV6-6,TRBD1,TRBJ1-5,CASGRGGLSNQPQHF,TGTGCCAGCGGGAGAGGGGGCTTAAGCAATCAGCCCCAGCATTTT
.,TRBV4-2,TRBD1,TRBJ2-7,CASSERTGTTYEQYF,TGTGCCAGCAGCGAAAGGACAGGGACCACCTACGAGCAGTACTTC
.,TRBV27,TRBD1,TRBJ1-2,CASSPFPGQGGYGYTF,TGTGCCAGCAGTCCCTTTCCGGGACAGGGAGGCTATGGCTACACCTTC
.,TRBV5-1,TRBD1,TRBJ2-7,CASSLATGVAYEQYF,TGCGCCAGCAGCTTGGCAACAGGGGTGGCCTACGAGCAGTACTTC